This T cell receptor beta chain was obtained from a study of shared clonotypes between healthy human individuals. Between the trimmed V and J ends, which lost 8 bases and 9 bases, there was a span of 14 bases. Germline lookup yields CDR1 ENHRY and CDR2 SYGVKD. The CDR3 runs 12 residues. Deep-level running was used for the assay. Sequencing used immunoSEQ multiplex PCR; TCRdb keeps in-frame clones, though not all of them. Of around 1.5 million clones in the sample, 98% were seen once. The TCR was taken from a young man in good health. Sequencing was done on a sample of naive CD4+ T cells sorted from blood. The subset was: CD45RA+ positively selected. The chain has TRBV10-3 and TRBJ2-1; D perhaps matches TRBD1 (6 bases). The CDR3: CAIGGRGSEQFF. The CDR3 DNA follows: TGTGCCATCGGCGGCAGGGGATCTGAGCAGTTCTTC.